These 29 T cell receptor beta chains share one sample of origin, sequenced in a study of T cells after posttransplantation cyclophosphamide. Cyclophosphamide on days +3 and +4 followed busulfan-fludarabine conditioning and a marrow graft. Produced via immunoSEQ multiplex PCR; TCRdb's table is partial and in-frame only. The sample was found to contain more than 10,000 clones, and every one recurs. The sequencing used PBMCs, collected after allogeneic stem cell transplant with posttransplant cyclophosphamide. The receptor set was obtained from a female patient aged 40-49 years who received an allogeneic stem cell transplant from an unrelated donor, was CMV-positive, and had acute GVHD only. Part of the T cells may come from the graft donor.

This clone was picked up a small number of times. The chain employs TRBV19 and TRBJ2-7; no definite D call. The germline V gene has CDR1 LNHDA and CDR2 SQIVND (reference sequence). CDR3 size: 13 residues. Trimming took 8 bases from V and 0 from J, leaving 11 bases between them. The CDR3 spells CASLDYSSYEQYV. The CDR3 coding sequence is TGTGCCAGTCTGGATTATAGCTCCTACGAGCAGTACGTC.

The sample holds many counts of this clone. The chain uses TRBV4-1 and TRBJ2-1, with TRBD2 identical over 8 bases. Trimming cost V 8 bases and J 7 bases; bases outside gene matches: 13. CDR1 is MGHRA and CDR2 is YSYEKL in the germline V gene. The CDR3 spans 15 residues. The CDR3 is CASALNSGSFNEQFF. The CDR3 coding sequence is TGCGCCAGCGCCTTGAACAGCGGGAGTTTTAATGAGCAGTTCTTC.

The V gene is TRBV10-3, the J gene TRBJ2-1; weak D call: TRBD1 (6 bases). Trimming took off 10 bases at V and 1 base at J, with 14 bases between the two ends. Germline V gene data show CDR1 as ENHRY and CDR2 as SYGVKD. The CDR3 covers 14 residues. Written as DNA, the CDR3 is TGTGCCACCCTACAGGGTTTGTCCTACAATGAGCAGTTCTTC. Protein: CATLQGLSYNEQFF.

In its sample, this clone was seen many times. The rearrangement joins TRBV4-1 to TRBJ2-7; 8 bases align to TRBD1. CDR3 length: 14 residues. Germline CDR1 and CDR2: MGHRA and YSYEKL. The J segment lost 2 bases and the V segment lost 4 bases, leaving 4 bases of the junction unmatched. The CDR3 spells CASSPRTGPYEQYV. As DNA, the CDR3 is TGCGCCAGCAGCCCCCGGACAGGGCCCTACGAGCAGTACGTC.

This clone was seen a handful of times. The CDR3 DNA sequence: TGTGCCTGTTCTCTTGGTACTAGCGGGTTAACCGGGGAGCTGTTTTTT. It codes for CACSLGTSGLTGELFF. The rearrangement joins TRBV30 to TRBJ2-2; 9 bases are a match to TRBD2. With 6 bases clipped from V and 5 bases from J, the junction kept 13 bases outside the gene matches. CDR1 and CDR2 (germline): GTSNPN, SVGIG (reference sequence). The CDR3 spans 16 residues.

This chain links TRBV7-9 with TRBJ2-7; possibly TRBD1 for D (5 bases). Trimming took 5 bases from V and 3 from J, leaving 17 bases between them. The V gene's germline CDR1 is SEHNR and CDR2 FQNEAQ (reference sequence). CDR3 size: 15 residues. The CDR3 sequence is CASSPLPQDSYEQYF. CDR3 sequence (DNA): TGTGCCAGCAGCCCCCTGCCACAAGACAGCTACGAGCAGTACTTC.

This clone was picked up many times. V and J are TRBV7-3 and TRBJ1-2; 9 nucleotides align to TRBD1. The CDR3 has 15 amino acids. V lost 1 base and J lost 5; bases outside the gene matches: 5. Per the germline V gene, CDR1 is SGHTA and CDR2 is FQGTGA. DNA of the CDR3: TGTGCCAGCAGCTTAAATCCGGGACAGGGATATGGCTACACCTTC. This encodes CASSLNPGQGYGYTF.

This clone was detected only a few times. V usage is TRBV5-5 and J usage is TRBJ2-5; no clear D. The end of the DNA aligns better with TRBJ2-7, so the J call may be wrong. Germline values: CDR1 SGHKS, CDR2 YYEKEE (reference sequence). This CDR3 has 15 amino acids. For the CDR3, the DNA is TGTGCCAGCAGCCTGGGCCCTCCCCGTTTCTACGAGCAGTACTTC. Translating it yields CASSLGPPRFYEQYF.

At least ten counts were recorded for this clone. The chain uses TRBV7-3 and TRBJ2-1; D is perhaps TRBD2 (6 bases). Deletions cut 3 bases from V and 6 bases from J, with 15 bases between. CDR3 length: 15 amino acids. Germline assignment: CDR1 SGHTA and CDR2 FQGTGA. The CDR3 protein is CASSLERVRVNEQFF. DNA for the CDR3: TGTGCCAGCAGCTTGGAGCGGGTACGGGTCAATGAGCAGTTCTTC.

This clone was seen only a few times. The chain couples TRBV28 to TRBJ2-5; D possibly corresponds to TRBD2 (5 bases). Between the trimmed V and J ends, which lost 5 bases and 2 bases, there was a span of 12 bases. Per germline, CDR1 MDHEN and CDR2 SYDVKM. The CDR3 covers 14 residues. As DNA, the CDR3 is TGTGCCAGCAGTCCCGCCGGGATACAAGAGACCCAGTACTTC. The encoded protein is CASSPAGIQETQYF.

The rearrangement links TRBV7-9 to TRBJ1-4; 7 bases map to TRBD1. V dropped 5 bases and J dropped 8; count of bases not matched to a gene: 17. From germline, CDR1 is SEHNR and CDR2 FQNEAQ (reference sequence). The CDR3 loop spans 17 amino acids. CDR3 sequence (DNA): TGTGCCAGCAGCGATGCCCATTTGGGGGACAGCCTAGAAAAACTGTTTTTT. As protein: CASSDAHLGDSLEKLFF.

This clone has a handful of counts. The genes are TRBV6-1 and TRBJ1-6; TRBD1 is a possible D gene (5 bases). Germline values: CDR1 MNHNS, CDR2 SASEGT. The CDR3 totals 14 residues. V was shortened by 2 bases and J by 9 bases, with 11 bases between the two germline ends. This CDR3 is CASSERRGPSPLHF. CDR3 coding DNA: TGTGCCAGCAGTGAACGGAGGGGTCCTTCACCCCTCCACTTT.

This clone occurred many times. DNA of the CDR3: TGTGCCAGCAGGATAGGAGGCACAGATACGCAGTATTTT. Translation gives CASRIGGTDTQYF. The V and J genes are TRBV2 and TRBJ2-3; D call uncertain. CDR1 SNHLY and CDR2 FYNNEI come from the germline V gene. The CDR3 sequence is 13 residues long. Trimming cost V 6 bases and J 1 base, with 8 bases left between them.

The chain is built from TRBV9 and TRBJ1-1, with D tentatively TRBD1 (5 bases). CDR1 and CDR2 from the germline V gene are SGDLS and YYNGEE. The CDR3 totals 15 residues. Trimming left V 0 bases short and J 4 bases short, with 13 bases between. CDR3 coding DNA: TGTGCCAGCAGCGTAGAGGGGTTGAAGGGCACTGAAGCTTTCTTT. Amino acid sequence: CASSVEGLKGTEAFF.

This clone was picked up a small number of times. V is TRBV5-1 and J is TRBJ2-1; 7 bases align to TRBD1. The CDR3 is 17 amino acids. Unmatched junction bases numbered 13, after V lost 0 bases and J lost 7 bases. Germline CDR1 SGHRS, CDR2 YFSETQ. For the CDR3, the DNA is TGCGCCAGCAGCTTGGGTATCCGGGACAGAACAAAAAATGAGCAGTTCTTC. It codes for CASSLGIRDRTKNEQFF.

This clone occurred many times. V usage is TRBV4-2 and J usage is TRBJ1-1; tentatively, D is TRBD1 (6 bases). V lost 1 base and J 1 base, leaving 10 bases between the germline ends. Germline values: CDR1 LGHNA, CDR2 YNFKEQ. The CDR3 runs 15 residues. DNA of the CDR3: TGTGCCAGCAGCCAAGTAGGACAGAGGAACACTGAAGCTTTCTTT. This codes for CASSQVGQRNTEAFF.

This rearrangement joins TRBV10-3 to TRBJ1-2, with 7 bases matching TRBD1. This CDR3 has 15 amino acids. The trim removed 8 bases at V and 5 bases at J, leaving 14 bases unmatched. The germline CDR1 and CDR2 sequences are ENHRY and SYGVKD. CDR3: CAIGPPQGKLYGYTF. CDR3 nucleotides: TGTGCCATCGGGCCCCCACAGGGGAAACTATATGGCTACACCTTC.

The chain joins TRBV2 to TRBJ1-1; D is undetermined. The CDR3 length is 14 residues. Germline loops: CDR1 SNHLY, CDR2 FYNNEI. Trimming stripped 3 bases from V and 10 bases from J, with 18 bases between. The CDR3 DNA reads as TGTGCCAGCAGTGATCTGGGCTTGTGGTTCGGAGCTTTCTTT. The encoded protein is CASSDLGLWFGAFF.

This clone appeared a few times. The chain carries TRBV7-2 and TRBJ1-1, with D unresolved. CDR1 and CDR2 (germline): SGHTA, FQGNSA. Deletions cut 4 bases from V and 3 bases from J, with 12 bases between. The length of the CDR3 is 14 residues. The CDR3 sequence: CASSSVYRDTEAFF. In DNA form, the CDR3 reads TGTGCCAGCAGCTCCGTTTACCGGGACACTGAAGCTTTCTTT.

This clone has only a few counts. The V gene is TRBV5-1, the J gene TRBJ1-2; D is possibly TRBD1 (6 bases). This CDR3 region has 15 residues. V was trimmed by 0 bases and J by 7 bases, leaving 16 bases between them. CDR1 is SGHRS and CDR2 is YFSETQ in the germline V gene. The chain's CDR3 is CASSLGPQGYRGYTF. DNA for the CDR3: TGCGCCAGCAGCTTGGGTCCACAGGGTTACCGTGGCTACACCTTC.

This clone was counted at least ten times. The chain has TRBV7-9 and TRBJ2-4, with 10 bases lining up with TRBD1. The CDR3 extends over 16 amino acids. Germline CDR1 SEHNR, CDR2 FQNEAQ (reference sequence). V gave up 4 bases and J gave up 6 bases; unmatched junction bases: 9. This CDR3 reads CASSSPRQGAGNIQYF. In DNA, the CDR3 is TGTGCCAGCAGCTCCCCTAGACAGGGGGCAGGAAACATTCAGTACTTC.

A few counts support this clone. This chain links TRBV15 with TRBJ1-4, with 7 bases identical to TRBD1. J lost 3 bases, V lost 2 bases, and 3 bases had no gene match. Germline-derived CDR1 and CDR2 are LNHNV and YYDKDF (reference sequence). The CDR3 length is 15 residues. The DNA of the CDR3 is TGTGCCACCAGCAGAAACAGGGGATCTAATGAAAAACTGTTTTTT. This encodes CATSRNRGSNEKLFF.

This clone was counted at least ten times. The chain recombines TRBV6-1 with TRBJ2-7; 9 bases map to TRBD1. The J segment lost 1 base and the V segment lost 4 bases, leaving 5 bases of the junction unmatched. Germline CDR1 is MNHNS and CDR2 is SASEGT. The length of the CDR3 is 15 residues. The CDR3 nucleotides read TGTGCCAGCAGTGGGCGGACAGGGGTATCCTACGAGCAGTACTTC. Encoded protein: CASSGRTGVSYEQYF.

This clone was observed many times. The CDR3 region has the DNA TGTGCCTGGAGCCGGTGGGAGGGCTTAGAAGAGACCCAGTACTTC. Protein product: CAWSRWEGLEETQYF. The chain couples TRBV30 to TRBJ2-5, with 7 bases fitting TRBD2. Unmatched junction bases numbered 10, after V lost 3 bases and J lost 3 bases. Germline V gives CDR1 GTSNPN, CDR2 SVGIG (reference sequence). There are 15 residues in the CDR3.

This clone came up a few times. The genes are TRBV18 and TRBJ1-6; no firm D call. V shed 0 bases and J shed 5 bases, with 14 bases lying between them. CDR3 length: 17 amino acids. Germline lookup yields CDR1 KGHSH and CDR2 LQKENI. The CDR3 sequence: CASSPPSSGMNNSPLHF. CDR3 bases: TGTGCCAGCTCACCACCAAGCTCCGGGATGAATAATTCACCCCTCCACTTT.

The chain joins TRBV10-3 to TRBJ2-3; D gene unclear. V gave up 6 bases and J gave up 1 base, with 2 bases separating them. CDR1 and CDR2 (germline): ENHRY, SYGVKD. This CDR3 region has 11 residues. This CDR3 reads CAISGTDTQYF. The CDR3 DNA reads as TGTGCCATCAGCGGCACAGATACGCAGTATTTT.

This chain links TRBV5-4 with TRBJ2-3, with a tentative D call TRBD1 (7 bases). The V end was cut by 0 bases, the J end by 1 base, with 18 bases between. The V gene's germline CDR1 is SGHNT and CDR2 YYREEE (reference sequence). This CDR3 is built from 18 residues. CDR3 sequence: CASSLVVGGGPRTDTQYF. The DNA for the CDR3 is TGTGCCAGCAGCTTGGTGGTTGGAGGGGGCCCCCGCACAGATACGCAGTATTTT.

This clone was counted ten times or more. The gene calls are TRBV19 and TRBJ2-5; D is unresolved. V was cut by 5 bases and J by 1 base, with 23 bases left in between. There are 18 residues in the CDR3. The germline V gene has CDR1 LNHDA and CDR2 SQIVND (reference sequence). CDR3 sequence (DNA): TGTGCCAGTAGTCTCTCAGTGCGGTTGAGAGAGTCCCAAGAGACCCAGTACTTC. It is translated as CASSLSVRLRESQETQYF.

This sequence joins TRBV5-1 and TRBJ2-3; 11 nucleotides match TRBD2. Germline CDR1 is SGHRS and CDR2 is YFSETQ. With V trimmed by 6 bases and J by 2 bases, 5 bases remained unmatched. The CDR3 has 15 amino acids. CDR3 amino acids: CASKPGLADTDTQYF. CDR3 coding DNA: TGCGCCAGCAAACCGGGACTAGCGGACACAGATACGCAGTATTTT.